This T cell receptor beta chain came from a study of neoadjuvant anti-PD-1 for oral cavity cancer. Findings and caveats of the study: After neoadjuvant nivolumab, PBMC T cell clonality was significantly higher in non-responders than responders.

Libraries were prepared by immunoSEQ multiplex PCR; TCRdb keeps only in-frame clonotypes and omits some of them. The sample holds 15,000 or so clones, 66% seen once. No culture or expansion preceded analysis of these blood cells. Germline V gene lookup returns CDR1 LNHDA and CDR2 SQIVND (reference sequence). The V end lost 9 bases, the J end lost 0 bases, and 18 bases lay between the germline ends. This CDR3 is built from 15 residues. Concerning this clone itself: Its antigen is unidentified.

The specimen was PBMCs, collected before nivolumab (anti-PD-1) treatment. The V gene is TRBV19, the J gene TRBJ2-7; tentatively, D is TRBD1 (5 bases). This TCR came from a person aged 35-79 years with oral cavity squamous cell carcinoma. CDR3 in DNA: TGTGCCAGGATTAGTAAGACAGTAAACTCCTACGAGCAGTACTTC. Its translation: CARISKTVNSYEQYF.